This T cell receptor beta chain was recovered during a study of cytomegalovirus exposure and HLA in healthy donors. PCR employed 60 Vbeta and 13 Jbeta primers. Profiling relied on immunoSEQ multiplex PCR, and the TCRdb table lists in-frame clones only, not all of them. In all, the sample yields fewer than 200,000 clones. As regards this clone: The antigen is unknown.

CDR3 size: 14 residues. Trimming removed 6 bases from V and 2 bases from J; junction bases left unmatched: 8. The germline CDR1 and CDR2 sequences are SQVTM and ANQGSEA. Regarding the study as a whole: CMV antigen specificity of a few CMV-associated chains was confirmed in vitro. In a later analysis, productive TCRs from donors in an Asian-associated ancestry cluster reportedly carried fewer N-insertions than the cohort mean. In a later analysis, several top co-occurrence clusters appeared linked to parvovirus B19, influenza, CMV and Epstein-Barr virus.

The TCR sequence derives from a man aged 25-40 years in good health and CMV-seronegative. This chain joins TRBV29-1 and TRBJ2-3, with 7 bases fitting TRBD2. Source material: PBMCs. In DNA form, the CDR3 reads TGCAGCGTCAGCAGCGGGACTAACACAGATACGCAGTATTTT. Its protein is CSVSSGTNTDTQYF.